Given below is one TCR beta chain in context. This sample was included in a study of OX40 agonist ivuxolimab in advanced cancers. About the study: Hepatocellular carcinoma, melanoma, renal cell or head and neck cancer affected the dose-escalation patients. Of the patients, three showed partial responses, one with hepatocellular carcinoma and two with cutaneous melanoma.

From germline, CDR1 is SGHAT and CDR2 FQNNGV. CDR3 size: 16 residues. V lost 5 bases, J lost 3 bases, and 20 bases lay in between. Only in-frame clones appear in the TCRdb table, and some are missing; sequencing was by immunoSEQ multiplex PCR. The sample has about 25,000 clones; 65% to 85% are singletons. The rearrangement joins TRBV11-2 to TRBJ2-7, with D unresolved. The receptor was derived from an adult with an advanced solid tumor such as melanoma, head and neck, liver or kidney cancer. The material sequenced was CD4+ or CD8+ T cells sorted from blood, taken in a trial of the OX40 agonist ivuxolimab. DNA for the CDR3: TGTGCCAGCAGCGCATTACAGCAGGTGAACTTCTACGAGCAGTACTTC. Translated, it gives CASSALQQVNFYEQYF.